What follows are 31 T cell receptor beta chains derived from one specimen sequenced in a study of blood T cell repertoires in COVID-19. The repertoire was sequenced with immunoSEQ multiplex PCR; TCRdb's copy has only in-frame clones and lacks some. The sample lists some 350,000 clones, about 90% occurring once. What was sequenced was peripheral blood. The receptor source for this set is a woman aged 50 to 65 with COVID-19, enrolled during active disease.

The chain's CDR3 is CASSLVGPGISEQYF. For the CDR3, the DNA is TGTGCCAGCAGCTTAGTTGGGCCAGGCATATCCGAGCAGTACTTC. V and J are TRBV11-2 and TRBJ2-7, with D uncertain. V lost 1 base and J 6 bases, leaving 16 bases between the germline ends. The CDR3 totals 15 residues. Germline CDR1 reads SGHAT; CDR2 reads FQNNGV.

Regarding this clone: At one of its ends the junction is not consistent with the germline gene, which may arise from a read error. This sample also contains other DNA sequences that code for the same CDR3. The DNA for the CDR3 is TGTGCCAGTAGCTTAGAGCCGAGGGGGCAATACGAGCAGTACTTC. Its translation: CASSLEPRGQYEQYF. The chain combines TRBV11-2 with TRBJ2-7; 7 bases match TRBD1. The germline CDR1 and CDR2 sequences are SGHAT and FQNNGV. CDR3 length: 15 amino acids.

The J gene is TRBJ1-2, the V gene TRBV30; 7 bases agree with TRBD1. The CDR3 covers 13 residues. J was trimmed by 8 bases and V by 5 bases; bases with no gene match: 11. Germline lookup yields CDR1 GTSNPN and CDR2 SVGIG (reference sequence). The DNA of the CDR3 is TGTGCCTGGGACGGGGGACAGACGAGGGGCTACACCTTC. Its protein product is CAWDGGQTRGYTF. The complete variable domain, with remaining parts taken from reference TRBV30 and TRBJ1-2, reads SQTIHQWPATLVQPVGSPLSLECTVEGTSNPNLYWYRQAAGRGLQLLFYSVGIGQISSEVPQNLSASRPQDRQFILSSKKLLLSDSGFYLCAWDGGQTRGYTFGSGTRLTVV.

The chain couples TRBV19 to TRBJ1-4; possible D gene TRBD1, 5 bases. The CDR3 sequence is 12 residues long. Looked up from germline, CDR1 is LNHDA and CDR2 is SQIVND (reference sequence). Trimming cost V 7 bases and J 7 bases, with 10 bases left between them. The CDR3 region has the DNA TGTGCCAGTAACCCTGGGGCTGAAAAACTGTTTTTT. Amino acids: CASNPGAEKLFF.

This sequence joins TRBV18 and TRBJ1-5; the D gene is possibly TRBD1 (6 bases). V lost 2 bases to trimming and J lost 9 bases, with 14 bases between them. The CDR3 runs to 14 residues. From germline, CDR1 is KGHSH and CDR2 LQKENI. The CDR3, as DNA: TGTGCCAGCTCACCAAGCGACAGGAGTTCGCCCCAGCATTTT. It is translated as CASSPSDRSSPQHF.

This clone has just a few counts. The genes are TRBV9 and TRBJ2-2; D is perhaps TRBD1 (5 bases). The germline CDR1 and CDR2 sequences are SGDLS and YYNGEE. Trimming removed 4 bases at V and 6 bases at J, with 16 bases between. The CDR3 consists of 15 residues. The CDR3 loop reads CASSSGQGGPGELFF. DNA of the CDR3: TGTGCCAGCAGCTCAGGGCAGGGCGGCCCCGGGGAGCTGTTTTTT. Combining the CDR3 with reference TRBV9 and TRBJ2-2 gives the whole variable domain DSGVTQTPKHLITATGQRVTLRCSPRSGDLSVYWYQQSLDQGLQFLIQYYNGEERAKGNILERFSAQQFPDLHSELNLSSLELGDSALYFCASSSGQGGPGELFFGEGSRLTVL.

The chain is built from TRBV5-4 and TRBJ2-5, with D maybe TRBD1 (5 bases). Germline V gives CDR1 SGHNT, CDR2 YYREEE (reference sequence). This CDR3 contains 14 residues. Trimming stripped 4 bases from V and 4 bases from J, with 14 bases between. The CDR3 DNA sequence: TGTGCCAGCAGCGGAGTAGGAACAGGAGAGACCCAGTACTTC. This codes for CASSGVGTGETQYF.

Turning to this clone: This specimen includes other DNA sequences encoding the same CDR3. V and J are TRBV9 and TRBJ2-6, with TRBD1 as a possible D gene (5 bases). V lost 1 base, J lost 0 bases, and 5 bases lay in between. CDR1 and CDR2 (germline): SGDLS, YYNGEE. The CDR3 contains 15 residues. The CDR3: CASSVQGSGANVLTF. CDR3 nucleotide sequence: TGTGCCAGCAGCGTACAGGGCTCTGGGGCCAACGTCCTGACTTTC.

The chain links TRBV27 to TRBJ2-7; D is uncertain. Trimming removed 4 bases at V and 3 bases at J, with 10 bases between. The CDR3 sequence is 13 residues long. Germline values: CDR1 MNHEY, CDR2 SMNVEV (reference sequence). The CDR3 protein is CASSSLVGYEQYF. In DNA form, the CDR3 reads TGTGCCAGCAGTTCGCTAGTGGGCTACGAGCAGTACTTC.

The chain joins TRBV6-4 to TRBJ1-1; TRBD1 might be the D (5 bases). V was cut by 0 bases and J by 3 bases, with 8 bases left in between. The CDR3 extends over 14 amino acids. The germline V gene encodes CDR1 MRHNA and CDR2 SNTAGT. The CDR3 sequence is CASSDSWGDTEAFF. Written as DNA, the CDR3 is TGTGCCAGCAGTGACTCATGGGGCGACACTGAAGCTTTCTTT.

The J gene is TRBJ1-6, the V gene TRBV10-3; 7 nucleotides agree with TRBD1. Germline V gene lookup returns CDR1 ENHRY and CDR2 SYGVKD. V shed 6 bases and J 6 bases; nucleotides not matched to a gene: 2. CDR3 size: 13 residues. The CDR3 DNA reads as TGTGCCATCAGCAGGGACAGTAATTCACCCCTCCACTTT. Its protein product is CAISRDSNSPLHF.

V is TRBV6-9 and J is TRBJ1-1; 8 positions agree with TRBD1. J gave up 1 base and V 2 bases, and 6 bases lay outside the gene matches. Germline assignment: CDR1 MNHGY and CDR2 SVAAGI. The CDR3 has 16 residues. In DNA form, the CDR3 reads TGTGCCAGCAGTTATCATCCCAGGGGGCGGAACACTGAAGCTTTCTTT. Encoded protein: CASSYHPRGRNTEAFF.

The rearrangement uses TRBV11-2 and TRBJ1-2; no definite D call. The germline V and J ends were trimmed by 1 base and 0 bases, with 9 bases remaining between them. Germline V gene data show CDR1 as SGHAT and CDR2 as FQNNGV. The CDR3 has 15 residues. The CDR3, as DNA: TGTGCCAGCAGCTTAGGTCCCCTAGCTAACTATGGCTACACCTTC. Translating it yields CASSLGPLANYGYTF.

The V gene is TRBV7-2, the J gene TRBJ1-1; 9 positions match TRBD1. The CDR3 has 15 residues. Germline CDR1 and CDR2: SGHTA and FQGNSA. Trimming cost V 4 bases and J 1 base; bases outside gene matches: 4. The CDR3 DNA is TGTGCCAGCAGCTATGAGGGACAGGGGAACACTGAAGCTTTCTTT. Protein: CASSYEGQGNTEAFF.

This chain links TRBV30 with TRBJ2-2; D is perhaps TRBD2 (6 bases). This CDR3 contains 15 residues. V was pared by 0 bases and J by 4 bases, with 12 bases between. Germline V gene lookup returns CDR1 GTSNPN and CDR2 SVGIG (reference sequence). CDR3 DNA sequence: TGTGCCTGGAGTGTAGCGGCTAGCGCCACCGGGGAGCTGTTTTTT. Translating it yields CAWSVAASATGELFF.

V gene TRBV4-2 combines with J gene TRBJ1-2; 9 positions match TRBD1. V lost 3 bases and J lost 8; bases outside the gene matches: 7. The CDR3 has 14 amino acids. Germline values: CDR1 LGHNA, CDR2 YNFKEQ. The CDR3 reads CASSQRDRDYGYTF. As DNA, the CDR3 is TGTGCCAGCAGCCAGAGGGACAGGGATTACGGCTACACCTTC.

This clone was found once. The chain combines TRBV11-2 with TRBJ1-1; the D gene is possibly TRBD1 (5 bases). V was cut by 3 bases and J by 5 bases, with 13 bases left in between. The CDR3 covers 14 residues. CDR1 is SGHAT, CDR2 FQNNGV, per germline. The CDR3 nucleotides are TGTGCCAGCAGCTTTGGGCAGGGAGGGACTGAAGCTTTCTTT. Its translation: CASSFGQGGTEAFF.

The chain combines TRBV29-1 with TRBJ2-1, with 13 nucleotides matching TRBD2. The length of the CDR3 is 16 residues. Germline loops: CDR1 SQVTM, CDR2 ANQGSEA. Losses at the gene ends were 7 bases for V and 7 bases for J; bases not matched to a gene: 13. The CDR3 nucleotides read TGCAGCGATAGAGTCCCGGGACTAGCGGGACAGAATGAGCAGTTCTTC. The encoded protein is CSDRVPGLAGQNEQFF.

This chain connects TRBV28 to TRBJ2-5; 8 nucleotides match TRBD1. The CDR3 runs to 13 residues. CDR1 MDHEN and CDR2 SYDVKM come from the germline V gene. V was clipped by 8 bases and J by 2 bases; unmatched bases: 4. This CDR3 reads CASGTGAQETQYF. CDR3 nucleotides: TGTGCCAGCGGGACAGGTGCTCAAGAGACCCAGTACTTC.

The rearrangement uses TRBV6-5 and TRBJ1-2, with unresolved D. The CDR3 runs 16 residues. V was cut by 0 bases and J by 6 bases, with 17 bases left in between. Germline V gives CDR1 MNHEY, CDR2 SVGAGI. CDR3 nucleotide sequence: TGTGCCAGCAGTTACTCGATAGGACTCCATGCACATGGCTACACCTTC. Residues: CASSYSIGLHAHGYTF.

This chain joins TRBV7-9 and TRBJ2-1; 7 bases are shared with TRBD1. Germline CDR1 reads SEHNR; CDR2 reads FQNEAQ (reference sequence). The ends lost 3 bases at V and 4 bases at J; junction bases unmatched: 6. The CDR3 loop spans 15 amino acids. The CDR3 DNA sequence: TGTGCCAGCAGCTTTACAGGGGAAGGGTACAATGAGCAGTTCTTC. It codes for CASSFTGEGYNEQFF.

This clone was picked up one time. The genes are TRBV3-1 (or the pseudogene TRBV3-2) and TRBJ1-2; D is unclear. CDR3 size: 14 residues. V was trimmed by 6 bases and J by 4 bases, leaving 15 bases between them. In germline, CDR1 is LGHDT, CDR2 YNNKEL (reference sequence). The CDR3 DNA sequence: TGTGCCAGCAGGAAGTCCGGGATTTTCTATGGCTACACCTTC. It translates to CASRKSGIFYGYTF.

This clone was seen a handful of times. This rearrangement joins TRBV19 to TRBJ2-7; D uncertain. Germline-derived CDR1 and CDR2 are LNHDA and SQIVND (reference sequence). There are 14 residues in the CDR3. Trimming took 6 bases from V and 4 from J, leaving 16 bases between them. DNA of the CDR3: TGTGCCAGTAGGATGAGGTTGCCCAAATACGAGCAGTACTTC. This sequence encodes CASRMRLPKYEQYF.

The chain links TRBV6-6 to TRBJ1-2, with a tentative D call TRBD1 (5 bases). The CDR3 runs 14 residues. V shed 0 bases and J shed 3 bases, with 8 bases lying between them. CDR1 and CDR2 (germline): MNHNY, SVGAGI (reference sequence). In nucleotides, the CDR3 is TGTGCCAGCAGTTACTCGACAGCTTACTATGGCTACACCTTC. Its protein product is CASSYSTAYYGYTF.

The chain employs TRBV27 and TRBJ2-7; 8 positions agree with TRBD1. V was clipped by 6 bases and J by 3 bases; unmatched bases: 10. Germline V CDR1 and CDR2: MNHEY, SMNVEV (reference sequence). The length of the CDR3 is 15 residues. The CDR3 bases are TGTGCCAGCAGCCTCCCCGGGACAGGAAACTACGAGCAGTACTTC. It codes for CASSLPGTGNYEQYF.

This chain connects TRBV11-3 to TRBJ1-5; 12 bases match TRBD1. The germline V gene has CDR1 SGHNT and CDR2 YENEEA. V shed 5 bases and J 3 bases; nucleotides not matched to a gene: 17. This CDR3 contains 20 residues. The CDR3 nucleotides read TGTGCCAGCAGCAACGCAACCGGGACAGGGGGCGCGAAAACCAATCAGCCCCAGCATTTT. Protein product: CASSNATGTGGAKTNQPQHF.

The rearrangement links TRBV6-5 to TRBJ1-2, with D uncertain. Germline V gene data show CDR1 as MNHEY and CDR2 as SVGAGI. Trimming left V 7 bases short and J 4 bases short, with 13 bases between. The CDR3 is made up of 13 amino acids. The CDR3 sequence: CASIPTGTYGYTF. In nucleotides, the CDR3 is TGTGCCAGCATCCCGACGGGTACCTATGGCTACACCTTC.

V is TRBV4-1 and J is TRBJ2-2, with D perhaps matching TRBD2 (5 bases). This CDR3 comprises 16 residues. Germline assignment: CDR1 MGHRA and CDR2 YSYEKL. The V end lost 0 bases, the J end lost 3 bases, and 11 bases lay between the germline ends. The DNA of the CDR3 is TGCGCCAGCAGCCAAGATATGAGGGCGGACACCGGGGAGCTGTTTTTT. Residues: CASSQDMRADTGELFF.

This clone was observed a single time. The J gene is TRBJ2-1, the V gene TRBV7-7; TRBD2 is a possible D gene (6 bases). This CDR3 spans 12 amino acids. Germline CDR1 and CDR2: SSHAT and FNYEAQ (reference sequence). V lost 8 bases and J lost 8, with 13 bases in between. CDR3 in amino acids: CASVGGNDEQFF. In DNA form, the CDR3 reads TGTGCCAGCGTAGGCGGGAATGATGAGCAGTTCTTC. Combining the CDR3 with reference TRBV7-7 and TRBJ2-1 gives the whole variable domain GAGVSQSPRYKVTKRGQDVTLRCDPISSHATLYWYQQALGQGPEFLTYFNYEAQPDKSGLPSDRFSAERPEGSISTLTIQRTEQRDSAMYRCASVGGNDEQFFGPGTRLTVL.

The chain is built from TRBV27 and TRBJ1-1; D gene unclear. Deletions cut 1 base from V and 4 bases from J, with 13 bases between. Looked up from germline, CDR1 is MNHEY and CDR2 is SMNVEV (reference sequence). The CDR3 sequence is 15 residues long. The chain's CDR3 is CASSLWEGSGTEAFF. The CDR3 DNA is TGTGCCAGCAGTTTATGGGAGGGATCGGGCACTGAAGCTTTCTTT.

This clone was detected once. The V and J genes are TRBV24-1 and TRBJ1-5; a possible D gene is TRBD1 (5 bases). The CDR3 extends over 18 amino acids. V dropped 2 bases and J dropped 0 bases, with 16 bases sitting between them. Germline lookup yields CDR1 KGHDR and CDR2 SFDVKD. CDR3 residues: CATSDSSGGGYSNQPQHF. The CDR3 coding sequence is TGTGCCACCAGTGATTCCTCCGGGGGGGGGTATAGCAATCAGCCCCAGCATTTT.